The rows below give T cell receptor beta chains drawn from one sample of a study of blood T cells in healthy people across ages. TCRdb re-called the 5' RACE reads with MiXCR, one entry per CDR3 protein. The table lists around 990,000 distinct CDR3 sequences, about 25% of them singletons. The same specimen was also included in a second study, on T cells of mothers and their children.

Sequenced input: blood. The receptors stem from a girl aged 2 to 10 in good health. The CDR3 runs from the conserved cysteine through the conserved F or W. A D gene is named only where the DNA matches it firmly. Clone size is stated in some rows and not others, as once, few, many or a class when expanded.

j_call: TRBJ2-1; d_call: NA; clone_size: NA; v_call: TRBV7-2; cdr3_aa: CASSPVAPSSYNEQFF; cdr3_nt: TGTGCCAGCAGCCCCGTAGCGCCTAGCTCCTACAATGAGCAGTTCTTC
j_call: TRBJ2-5; d_call: NA; clone_size: NA; v_call: TRBV27; cdr3_aa: CASSGADRETQYF; cdr3_nt: TGTGCCAGCAGTGGCGCAGACCGAGAGACCCAGTACTTC
j_call: TRBJ2-7; d_call: NA; clone_size: few; v_call: TRBV20-1; cdr3_aa: CSARVADSAVTYEQYF; cdr3_nt: TGCAGTGCTAGAGTTGCGGACAGTGCGGTGACCTACGAGCAGTACTTC
j_call: TRBJ2-7; d_call: TRBD2; clone_size: NA; v_call: TRBV6-1; cdr3_aa: CASPLAQEQYF; cdr3_nt: TGTGCCAGCCCACTAGCGCAGGAGCAGTACTTC
j_call: TRBJ2-4; d_call: TRBD2; clone_size: NA; v_call: TRBV5-1; cdr3_aa: CASSLLEGGGSLYF; cdr3_nt: TGCGCCAGCAGCCTATTAGAAGGAGGCGGGAGTTTGTACTTC
j_call: TRBJ2-3; d_call: TRBD2; clone_size: few; v_call: TRBV12-3/TRBV12-4; cdr3_aa: CASSYSGLAATDTQYF; cdr3_nt: TGTGCCAGCAGTTACTCCGGACTAGCGGCAACAGATACGCAGTATTTT
j_call: TRBJ2-1; d_call: NA; clone_size: few; v_call: TRBV5-1; cdr3_aa: CASSLGGSRNNEQFF; cdr3_nt: TGCGCCAGCAGCTTGGGAGGGAGTCGGAACAATGAGCAGTTCTTC
j_call: TRBJ2-7; d_call: NA; clone_size: few; v_call: TRBV28; cdr3_aa: CASSPRVTYEQYF; cdr3_nt: TGTGCCAGCAGTCCAAGGGTAACCTACGAGCAGTACTTC
j_call: TRBJ2-7; d_call: TRBD1; clone_size: NA; v_call: TRBV4-3; cdr3_aa: CASSQDLLGTAVYEQYF; cdr3_nt: TGCGCCAGCAGCCAAGATTTATTAGGGACAGCTGTCTACGAGCAGTACTTC
j_call: TRBJ1-6; d_call: NA; clone_size: few; v_call: TRBV5-1; cdr3_aa: CASKLGAGGSPLHF; cdr3_nt: TGCGCCAGCAAATTAGGGGCTGGTGGTTCACCCCTCCACTTT
j_call: TRBJ1-2; d_call: TRBD1; clone_size: NA; v_call: TRBV24-1; cdr3_aa: CATSESRDSNYGYTF; cdr3_nt: TGTGCCACCAGTGAGTCCCGGGACAGTAACTATGGCTACACCTTC
j_call: TRBJ2-5; d_call: NA; clone_size: NA; v_call: TRBV6-5; cdr3_aa: CASSQGGEVETQYF; cdr3_nt: TGTGCCAGCAGTCAAGGGGGGGAGGTGGAGACCCAGTACTTC
j_call: TRBJ1-1; d_call: NA; clone_size: NA; v_call: TRBV11-2; cdr3_aa: CASSLDRQAAFF; cdr3_nt: TGTGCCAGCAGCTTAGATCGCCAAGCCGCTTTCTTT
j_call: TRBJ2-6; d_call: NA; clone_size: NA; v_call: TRBV20-1; cdr3_aa: CSARDKGSRSGANVLTF; cdr3_nt: TGCAGTGCTAGAGATAAGGGTTCCCGCTCTGGGGCCAACGTCCTGACTTTC
j_call: TRBJ2-1; d_call: NA; clone_size: few; v_call: TRBV5-1; cdr3_aa: CASSFRPAEGEQFF; cdr3_nt: TGCGCCAGCAGCTTCCGTCCGGCAGAGGGTGAGCAGTTCTTC
j_call: TRBJ2-3; d_call: NA; clone_size: few; v_call: TRBV29-1; cdr3_aa: CSVALGQGSTDTQYF; cdr3_nt: TGCAGCGTCGCCTTGGGGCAGGGAAGCACAGATACGCAGTATTTT
j_call: TRBJ2-5; d_call: NA; clone_size: NA; v_call: TRBV29-1; cdr3_aa: CSVDGRLRETQYF; cdr3_nt: TGCAGCGTTGATGGGCGGTTACGGGAGACCCAGTACTTC
j_call: TRBJ2-2; d_call: NA; clone_size: NA; v_call: TRBV6-5; cdr3_aa: CASSPGHLNTGELFF; cdr3_nt: TGTGCCAGCAGCCCGGGACACCTGAACACCGGGGAGCTGTTTTTT
j_call: TRBJ2-2; d_call: NA; clone_size: few; v_call: TRBV27; cdr3_aa: CASSLTDMTGELFF; cdr3_nt: TGTGCCAGCAGTTTAACAGATATGACCGGGGAGCTGTTTTTT
j_call: TRBJ1-1; d_call: TRBD1; clone_size: few; v_call: TRBV5-1; cdr3_aa: CASSPLGTASEAFF; cdr3_nt: TGCGCCAGCAGCCCACTCGGGACAGCCTCTGAAGCTTTCTTT
j_call: TRBJ2-1; d_call: NA; clone_size: NA; v_call: TRBV28; cdr3_aa: CASSFDRTHEQFF; cdr3_nt: TGTGCCAGCAGCTTTGACAGGACCCATGAGCAGTTCTTC
j_call: TRBJ2-5; d_call: NA; clone_size: NA; v_call: TRBV6-5; cdr3_aa: CASSKAETQYF; cdr3_nt: TGTGCCAGCAGTAAGGCAGAGACCCAGTACTTC
j_call: TRBJ2-2; d_call: NA; clone_size: few; v_call: TRBV9; cdr3_aa: CASGEDSAPSGELFF; cdr3_nt: TGTGCCAGCGGGGAAGACTCTGCTCCATCCGGGGAGCTGTTTTTT
j_call: TRBJ1-5; d_call: NA; clone_size: NA; v_call: TRBV10-3; cdr3_aa: CAISENLGNVQPQHF; cdr3_nt: TGTGCCATCAGTGAGAACCTAGGGAACGTTCAGCCCCAGCATTTT
j_call: TRBJ2-3; d_call: TRBD2; clone_size: NA; v_call: TRBV28; cdr3_aa: CASSLWGEGTDTQYF; cdr3_nt: TGTGCCAGCAGTTTATGGGGGGAGGGAACAGATACGCAGTATTTT
j_call: TRBJ1-6; d_call: NA; clone_size: NA; v_call: TRBV12-3/TRBV12-4; cdr3_aa: CASSYRADNSPLHF; cdr3_nt: TGTGCCAGCAGTTACAGGGCGGATAATTCACCCCTCCACTTT
j_call: TRBJ2-5; d_call: NA; clone_size: NA; v_call: TRBV4-3; cdr3_aa: CASSQEIWETQYF; cdr3_nt: TGCGCCAGCAGCCAAGAAATTTGGGAGACCCAGTACTTC
j_call: TRBJ2-1; d_call: NA; clone_size: few; v_call: TRBV11-2; cdr3_aa: CASSSHRRSSYNEQFF; cdr3_nt: TGTGCCAGCAGCTCACACAGGCGGAGCTCCTACAATGAGCAGTTCTTC
j_call: TRBJ2-2; d_call: NA; clone_size: few; v_call: TRBV6-5; cdr3_aa: CASSYSRYTGELFF; cdr3_nt: TGTGCCAGCAGTTACTCGAGGTACACCGGGGAGCTGTTTTTT